This TCR beta chain was found in a study of control samples from healthy donors and cancer patients. The CDR3 length is 16 residues. Between the trimmed V and J ends, which lost 5 bases and 4 bases, there was a span of 18 bases. Germline CDR1 reads ENHRY; CDR2 reads SYGVKD. The data were produced by immunoSEQ multiplex PCR, yet TCRdb's version contains in-frame clones alone and is incomplete. This table holds 40,000 to 65,000 clones, about nine tenths found once. This receptor was taken from a man between 60 and 75 years old with head and neck cancer. The V and J genes are TRBV10-3 and TRBJ2-4; D gene ambiguous. Sequences were obtained from PBMCs. For the CDR3, the DNA is TGTGCCATCAGTCCGGGCCTAGACCGGCCAAAAAACATTCAGTACTTC. The encoded protein is CAISPGLDRPKNIQYF.